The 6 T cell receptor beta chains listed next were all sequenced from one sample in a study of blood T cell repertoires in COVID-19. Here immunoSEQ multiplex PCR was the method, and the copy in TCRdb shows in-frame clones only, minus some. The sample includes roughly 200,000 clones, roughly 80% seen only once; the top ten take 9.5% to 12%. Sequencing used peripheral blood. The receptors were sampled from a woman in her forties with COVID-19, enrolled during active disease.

CDR3 amino acids: CASSVADFSTDTQYF. The DNA of the CDR3 is TGTGCCAGCAGTGTCGCGGACTTTAGCACAGATACGCAGTATTTT. The rearrangement links TRBV2 to TRBJ2-3; tentatively, D is TRBD2 (5 bases). Trimming took off 4 bases at V and 0 bases at J, with 11 bases between the two ends. The germline gives CDR1 SNHLY, CDR2 FYNNEI. The CDR3 extends over 15 amino acids.

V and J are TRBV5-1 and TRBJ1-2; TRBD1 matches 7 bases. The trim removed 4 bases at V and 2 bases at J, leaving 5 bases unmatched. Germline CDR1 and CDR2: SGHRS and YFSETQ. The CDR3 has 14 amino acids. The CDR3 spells CASSVGQPNYGYTF. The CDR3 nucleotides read TGCGCCAGCAGCGTGGGACAGCCGAACTATGGCTACACCTTC. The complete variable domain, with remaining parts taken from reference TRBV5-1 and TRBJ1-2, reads KAGVTQTPRYLIKTRGQQVTLSCSPISGHRSVSWYQQTPGQGLQFLFEYFSETQRNKGNFPGRFSGRQFSNSRSEMNVSTLELGDSALYLCASSVGQPNYGYTFGSGTRLTVV.

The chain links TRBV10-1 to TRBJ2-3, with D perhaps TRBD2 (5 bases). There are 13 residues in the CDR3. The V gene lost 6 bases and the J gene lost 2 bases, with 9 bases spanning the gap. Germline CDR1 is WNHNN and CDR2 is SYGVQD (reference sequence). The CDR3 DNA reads TGCGCCAGCAGCCGGGATTCCACAGATACGCAGTATTTT. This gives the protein CASSRDSTDTQYF.

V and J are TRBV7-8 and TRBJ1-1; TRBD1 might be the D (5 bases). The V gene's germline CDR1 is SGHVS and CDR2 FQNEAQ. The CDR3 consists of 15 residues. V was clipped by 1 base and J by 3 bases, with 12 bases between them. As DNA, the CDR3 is TGTGCCAGCAGCTTAGGGACACTCGGTGACACTGAAGCTTTCTTT. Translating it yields CASSLGTLGDTEAFF.

In DNA form, the CDR3 reads TGTGCCAGCAGTGAGACCCGGGCCGGGGAGCTGTTTTTT. It encodes CASSETRAGELFF. J is TRBJ2-2 and V is TRBV2; D ambiguous. Germline V gene data show CDR1 as SNHLY and CDR2 as FYNNEI. Trimming removed 3 bases at V and 6 bases at J, with 8 bases between. The CDR3 sequence is 13 residues long.

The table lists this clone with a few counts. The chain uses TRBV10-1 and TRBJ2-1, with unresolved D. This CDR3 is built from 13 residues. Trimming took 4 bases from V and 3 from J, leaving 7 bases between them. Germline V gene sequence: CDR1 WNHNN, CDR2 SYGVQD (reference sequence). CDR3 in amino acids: CASSGAYYNEQFF. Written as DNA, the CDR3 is TGCGCCAGCAGTGGGGCCTACTACAATGAGCAGTTCTTC.